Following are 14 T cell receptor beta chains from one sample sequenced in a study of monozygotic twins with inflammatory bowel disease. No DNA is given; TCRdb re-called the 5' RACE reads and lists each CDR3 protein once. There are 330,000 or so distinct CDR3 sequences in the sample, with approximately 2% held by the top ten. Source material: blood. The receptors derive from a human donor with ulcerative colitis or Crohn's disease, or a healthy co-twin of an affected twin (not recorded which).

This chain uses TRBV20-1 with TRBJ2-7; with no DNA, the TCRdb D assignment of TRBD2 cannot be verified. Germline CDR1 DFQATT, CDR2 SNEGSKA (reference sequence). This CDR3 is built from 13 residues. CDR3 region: CSLVRAGSYEQYF.

The chain's CDR3 is CVARPGPWEAFF. V is TRBV6-1 and J is TRBJ1-1; TCRdb picks TRBD1, but there is no DNA to check that call. The CDR3 loop spans 12 amino acids. The germline V gene has CDR1 MNHNS and CDR2 SASEGT.

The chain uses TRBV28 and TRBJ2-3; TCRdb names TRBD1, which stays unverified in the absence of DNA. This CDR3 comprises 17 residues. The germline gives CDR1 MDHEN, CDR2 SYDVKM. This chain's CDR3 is CASKETSAAPSTDTQYF.

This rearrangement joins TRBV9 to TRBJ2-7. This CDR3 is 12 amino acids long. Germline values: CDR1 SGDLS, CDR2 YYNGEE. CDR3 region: CASSVGVGEQYF.

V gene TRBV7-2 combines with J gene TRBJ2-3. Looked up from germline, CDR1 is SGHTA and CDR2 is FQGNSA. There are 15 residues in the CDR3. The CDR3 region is CASSFSGTSTDTQYF.

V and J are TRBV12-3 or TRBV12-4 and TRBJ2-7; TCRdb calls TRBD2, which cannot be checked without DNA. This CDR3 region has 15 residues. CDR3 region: CASSLRSGPLDEQYF.

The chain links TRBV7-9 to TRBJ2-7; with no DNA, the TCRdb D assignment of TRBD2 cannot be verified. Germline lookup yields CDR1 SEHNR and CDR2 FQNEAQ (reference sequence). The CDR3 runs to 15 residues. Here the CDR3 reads CASSLDSSGVYEQYF.

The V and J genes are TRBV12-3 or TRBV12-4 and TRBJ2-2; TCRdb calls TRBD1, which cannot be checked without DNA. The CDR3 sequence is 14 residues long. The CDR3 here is CAGRDRSNTGELFF.

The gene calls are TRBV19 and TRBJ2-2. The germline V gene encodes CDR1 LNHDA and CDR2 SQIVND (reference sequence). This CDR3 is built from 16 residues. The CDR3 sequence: CASSIDATQGTGELFF.

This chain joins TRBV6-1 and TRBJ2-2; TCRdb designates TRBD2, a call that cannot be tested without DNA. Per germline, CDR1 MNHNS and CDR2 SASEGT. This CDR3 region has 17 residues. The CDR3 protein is CASRKVRGTANTGELFF.

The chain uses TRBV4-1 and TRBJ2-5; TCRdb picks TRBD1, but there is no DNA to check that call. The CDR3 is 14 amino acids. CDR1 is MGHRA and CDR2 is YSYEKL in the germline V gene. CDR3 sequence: CASSPTVSGETQYF.

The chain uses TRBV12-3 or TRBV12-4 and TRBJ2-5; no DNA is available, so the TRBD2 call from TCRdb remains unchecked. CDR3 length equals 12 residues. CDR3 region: CASSGTGETQYF.

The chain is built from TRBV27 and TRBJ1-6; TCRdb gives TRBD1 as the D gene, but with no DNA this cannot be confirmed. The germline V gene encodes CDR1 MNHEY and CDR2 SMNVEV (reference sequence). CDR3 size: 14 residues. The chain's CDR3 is CASSLGGFNSPLHF.

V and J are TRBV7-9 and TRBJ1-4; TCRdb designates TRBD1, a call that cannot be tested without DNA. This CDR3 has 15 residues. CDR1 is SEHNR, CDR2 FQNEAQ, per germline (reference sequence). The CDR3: CASSLAPAAGEKLFF. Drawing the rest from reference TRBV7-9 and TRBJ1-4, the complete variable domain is DTGVSQNPRHKITKRGQNVTFRCDPISEHNRLYWYRQTLGQGPEFLTYFQNEAQLEKSRLLSDRFSAERPKGSFSTLEIQRTEQGDSAMYLCASSLAPAAGEKLFFGSGTQLSVL.